The clone carrying this TCR beta chain has a single count. Sample treatment: oral pan-JAK inhibitor, 5-10 mg twice daily. From alopecia areata patients, lesional scalp punch biopsies and peripheral blood were collected. This entry is derived from a study of CD8+ T cells in alopecia areata. For the study at large: Treated patients were given oral tofacitinib, which was dosed at 5 to 10 mg twice daily. Tofacitinib lasted 6 to 18 months, then 6 months off drug.

The germline CDR1 and CDR2 sequences are SQVTM and ANQGSEA. The CDR3 spans 14 residues. The V and J ends lost 2 bases and 8 bases respectively, with 15 bases between them. Once RNA had been extracted, it was reverse transcribed into cDNA to act as the sequencing template. Some clones are missing from TCRdb's copy, which holds only in-frame ones; the method was immunoSEQ multiplex PCR. The table includes about 210,000 clones, 50% to 60% detected once. The input for sequencing was CD4+ T cells sorted from blood, taken at week 4, from a patient treated with tofacitinib. The receptor comes from a human donor with alopecia areata. The V gene is TRBV29-1, the J gene TRBJ1-4; D may be TRBD1 (5 bases). The CDR3 DNA reads as TGCAGCGTTGAATCCGGCGGGACTCGCGAAAAACTGTTTTTT. Translating gives CSVESGGTREKLFF.